These 16 T cell receptor beta chains were all obtained from the same sample, sequenced in a study of T cell repertoires and HLA-DP antigens. Clones were read by immunoSEQ multiplex PCR, and TCRdb kept only the in-frame ones, dropping some. The sample records approximately 73,000 clones, around three quarters being singletons. Their antigens remain unidentified. Sample: CD4+ T cells from PBMCs. The receptors here all came from a man aged 60 to 75 in good health and CMV-seronegative.

The chain is built from TRBV20-1 and TRBJ2-1; D uncertain. V was pared by 7 bases and J by 1 base, with 5 bases between. CDR1 is DFQATT, CDR2 SNEGSKA, per germline (reference sequence). The CDR3 runs to 11 residues. CDR3 protein: CSVTSYNEQFF. CDR3 in DNA: TGCAGTGTTACGTCCTACAATGAGCAGTTCTTC.

V usage is TRBV18 and J usage is TRBJ2-1; TRBD2 matches 12 bases. The V gene's germline CDR1 is KGHSH and CDR2 LQKENI. This CDR3 region has 15 residues. V lost 1 base, J lost 9 bases, and 4 bases stayed unmatched. CDR3 sequence reads: CASSPQTSGSSEQFF. CDR3 in DNA: TGTGCCAGCTCACCACAGACTAGCGGGAGTAGTGAGCAGTTCTTC.

The chain joins TRBV19 to TRBJ2-7; weak D call: TRBD1 (6 bases). CDR3 length: 15 residues. CDR1 LNHDA and CDR2 SQIVND come from the germline V gene (reference sequence). V dropped 2 bases and J dropped 5 bases, with 16 bases sitting between them. CDR3 region: CASSISRTDPHEQYF. CDR3 coding DNA: TGTGCCAGTAGTATATCCAGGACAGACCCCCACGAGCAGTACTTC. Filled out from reference TRBV19 and TRBJ2-7, the complete variable domain reads DGGITQSPKYLFRKEGQNVTLSCEQNLNHDAMYWYRQDPGQGLRLIYYSQIVNDFQKGDIAEGYSVSREKKESFPLTVTSAQKNPTAFYLCASSISRTDPHEQYFGPGTRLTVT.

This rearrangement joins TRBV5-6 to TRBJ2-1; D not resolved. This CDR3 has 11 residues. Trimming took off 4 bases at V and 10 bases at J, with 9 bases between the two ends. In germline, CDR1 is SGHDT, CDR2 YYEEEE. The CDR3 loop is CASSHAVEQFF. CDR3 coding DNA: TGTGCCAGCAGCCACGCGGTGGAGCAGTTCTTC.

CDR3 in amino acids: CASSVTGRSEQYF. CDR3 DNA sequence: TGTGCCAGCAGTGTGACAGGGAGAAGCGAGCAGTACTTC. V and J are TRBV2 and TRBJ2-7; 7 bases fit TRBD1. J was trimmed by 6 bases and V by 4 bases; bases with no gene match: 6. CDR1 and CDR2 from the germline V gene are SNHLY and FYNNEI. The CDR3 has 13 residues.

The chain carries TRBV19 and TRBJ1-6; D not certain. The CDR3 runs to 15 residues. V lost 4 bases and J 13 bases, leaving 20 bases between the germline ends. Germline CDR1 and CDR2: LNHDA and SQIVND (reference sequence). The CDR3 sequence: CASSRGGGRPGPLHF. The CDR3, as DNA: TGTGCCAGTAGTAGGGGAGGAGGCAGGCCCGGGCCCCTCCACTTT. The entire variable domain, with the rest obtained from reference TRBV19 and TRBJ1-6, is as follows: DGGITQSPKYLFRKEGQNVTLSCEQNLNHDAMYWYRQDPGQGLRLIYYSQIVNDFQKGDIAEGYSVSREKKESFPLTVTSAQKNPTAFYLCASSRGGGRPGPLHFGNGTRLTVT.

The V and J genes are TRBV7-2 and TRBJ1-2; D is ambiguous. The CDR3 sequence is 13 residues long. V lost 8 bases and J lost 2, with 12 bases in between. CDR1 and CDR2 (germline): SGHTA, FQGNSA. CDR3 DNA: TGTGCCAGCGGTCAAGGGCCAAACTATGGCTACACCTTC. It codes for CASGQGPNYGYTF.

In DNA form, the CDR3 reads TGTGCCAGCAGTTCTGTTCGACAGCCTCTTAACTATGGCTACACCTTC. This codes for CASSSVRQPLNYGYTF. The J gene is TRBJ1-2, the V gene TRBV6-6, with D possibly matching TRBD1 (5 bases). Germline assignment: CDR1 MNHNY and CDR2 SVGAGI (reference sequence). The CDR3 is 16 residues long. Trimming left V 4 bases short and J 1 base short, with 16 bases between.

This clone was seen only a few times. The CDR3 protein is CAISVDRPNTGELFF. The CDR3 nucleotides read TGTGCCATCAGCGTGGACAGGCCCAACACCGGGGAGCTGTTTTTT. The rearrangement uses TRBV10-3 and TRBJ2-2; 7 bases line up with TRBD1. CDR3 length equals 15 residues. V shed 6 bases, J shed 2 bases, and the junction held 6 bases outside the gene matches. The germline CDR1 and CDR2 sequences are ENHRY and SYGVKD.

V usage is TRBV7-2 and J usage is TRBJ2-5, with D unresolved. V lost 0 bases, J lost 2 bases, and 7 bases lay in between. The CDR3 spans 14 residues. Germline V lookup: CDR1 SGHTA, CDR2 FQGNSA. The DNA of the CDR3 is TGTGCCAGCAGCTTAGCGGGGATACAAGAGACCCAGTACTTC. Protein product: CASSLAGIQETQYF.

The rearrangement links TRBV30 to TRBJ2-5; the match to TRBD2 covers 9 bases. V gave up 2 bases and J gave up 1 base; unmatched junction bases: 5. Per germline, CDR1 GTSNPN and CDR2 SVGIG (reference sequence). This CDR3 contains 15 residues. Here the CDR3 reads CAWSSLAGAQETQYF. The CDR3 nucleotides are TGTGCCTGGAGTTCATTAGCGGGGGCCCAAGAGACCCAGTACTTC.

A single count supports this clone. The CDR3 sequence: CASSDRDRKPYEQYF. The CDR3 nucleotides read TGCGCCAGCAGTGACCGGGACAGAAAGCCCTACGAGCAGTACTTC. V and J are TRBV23-1 and TRBJ2-7, with 7 bases aligning to TRBD1. TRBV23-1 is sorted into the ORF group, with uncertain function. The CDR3 totals 15 residues. J lost 2 bases, V lost 5 bases, and 9 bases had no gene match.

The chain is built from TRBV19 and TRBJ1-5; D is uncertain. CDR3 length equals 15 residues. Trimming took off 1 base at V and 0 bases at J, with 7 bases between the two ends. Germline-derived CDR1 and CDR2 are LNHDA and SQIVND (reference sequence). The CDR3 loop reads CASSIVINSNQPQHF. CDR3 nucleotides: TGTGCCAGTAGTATAGTAATTAATAGCAATCAGCCCCAGCATTTT.

This clone showed up just once. The rearrangement links TRBV30 to TRBJ2-1; D not resolved. CDR3 length equals 12 residues. Per the germline V gene, CDR1 is GTSNPN and CDR2 is SVGIG (reference sequence). Deletions cut 0 bases from V and 7 bases from J, with 7 bases between. CDR3 nucleotide sequence: TGTGCCTGGAGTGTACGTGGGAATGAGCAGTTCTTC. Protein sequence: CAWSVRGNEQFF.

The chain recombines TRBV5-6 with TRBJ2-1, with 11 bases aligning to TRBD2. CDR3 length equals 16 residues. Trimming removed 1 base from V and 7 bases from J; junction bases left unmatched: 7. Germline V gives CDR1 SGHDT, CDR2 YYEEEE. In nucleotides, the CDR3 is TGTGCCAGCAGCTTGCTAGCGGGAGGCAGTGAGAATGAGCAGTTCTTC. Residues: CASSLLAGGSENEQFF. Complete variable domain (other parts from reference TRBV5-6 and TRBJ2-1): DAGVTQSPTHLIKTRGQQVTLRCSPKSGHDTVSWYQQALGQGPQFIFQYYEEEERQRGNFPDRFSGHQFPNYSSELNVNALLLGDSALYLCASSLLAGGSENEQFFGPGTRLTVL.

J is TRBJ2-1 and V is TRBV10-2, with 9 bases aligning to TRBD2. With 6 bases clipped from V and 1 base from J, the junction kept 7 bases outside the gene matches. The CDR3 covers 16 residues. Germline loops: CDR1 WSHSY, CDR2 SAAADI. CDR3 loop: CASRGIAGESYNEQFF. CDR3 DNA sequence: TGCGCCAGCAGGGGCATAGCGGGGGAGTCCTACAATGAGCAGTTCTTC.